Below, one TCR beta chain is given with its context. From germline, CDR1 is KGHDR and CDR2 SFDVKD. J lost 6 bases, V lost 3 bases, and 6 bases had no gene match. The CDR3 totals 15 residues. Diagnoses were established using clinical symptoms, serum thyroxine and TRAb, thyroid ultrasound and orbital computed tomography. The sample is drawn from a study of T cells in Graves' hyperthyroidism and ophthalmopathy. From RNA transcripts, TCR beta CDR3 regions were amplified. A first-round RT-PCR of the TCR CDR3 used the HTBI primer set. TCRdb processed the multiplex PCR reads anew with MiXCR; each CDR3 protein has one entry. The data hold 600,000 to 700,000 distinct CDR3 sequences, with nearly 45% observed a single time.

The clonotype was recovered from an adult man with Graves' disease, either hyperthyroidism or ophthalmopathy (not recorded which). The chain has TRBV24-1 and TRBJ1-5; 8 nucleotides agree with TRBD1. The specimen was peripheral blood or thyroid tissue (not recorded which). This chain's CDR3 is CATSDPGQAGQPQHF. The CDR3 DNA reads as TGTGCCACCAGTGATCCGGGACAGGCGGGTCAGCCCCAGCATTTT.